A single T cell receptor (beta chain) is shown here with its context. Antigen unknown. Staining for CD45RO/CCR7/CD25/CD127/CD95/CD27 allowed sorting of CD4+ naive, central memory, regulatory and stem cell-like memory cells. Sort purity for all populations was recorded as exceeding 98%. The CDR3 sequence is 14 residues long. In germline, CDR1 is SGDLS, CDR2 YYNGEE. V gave up 1 base and J gave up 0 bases, with 7 bases separating them. The sample comes from a study of beta chain features in type 1 diabetes. Points from the study as a whole: Patients and controls would share equally any PCR tilt toward shorter templates. In all four CD4+ subsets, TCRB CDR3 length was significantly, moderately reduced in type 1 diabetes.

Expressed TCRB transcripts were sequenced because the entire RNA isolate underwent reverse transcription. Only in-frame clones appear in the TCRdb table, and some are missing; sequencing was by immunoSEQ multiplex PCR. In the table there are 300,000 to 350,000 clones, roughly 12% of which are singletons. The source of this sequence is a woman aged 18-29 years with type 1 diabetes. Sequenced material: naive CD4+ T cells from blood. The chain links TRBV9 to TRBJ1-1; D is unclear. The DNA of the CDR3 is TGTGCCAGCAGCGTATTGGAGATGAACACTGAAGCTTTCTTT. It yields the protein CASSVLEMNTEAFF.